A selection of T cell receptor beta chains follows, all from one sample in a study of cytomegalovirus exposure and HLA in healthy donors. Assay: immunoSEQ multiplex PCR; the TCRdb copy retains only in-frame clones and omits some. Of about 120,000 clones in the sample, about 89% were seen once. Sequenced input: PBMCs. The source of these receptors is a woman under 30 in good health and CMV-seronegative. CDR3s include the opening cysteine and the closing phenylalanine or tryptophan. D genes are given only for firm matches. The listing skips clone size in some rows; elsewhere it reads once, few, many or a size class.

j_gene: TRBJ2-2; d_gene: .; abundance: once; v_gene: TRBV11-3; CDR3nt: TGTGCCAGCAGCGACCGGACAGAGAACACCGGGGAGCTGTTTTTT; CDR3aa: CASSDRTENTGELFF
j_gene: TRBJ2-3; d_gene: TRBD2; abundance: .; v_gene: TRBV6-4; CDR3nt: TGTGCCAGCAGTGACCGCGGGAGGGAGACAGATACGCAGTATTTT; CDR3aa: CASSDRGRETDTQYF
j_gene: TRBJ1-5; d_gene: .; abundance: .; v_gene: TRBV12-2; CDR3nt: TGTGCAAGTCGCCCAAGGGGAGTGGAGGGATTTCAGCCCCAGCATTTT; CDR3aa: CASRPRGVEGFQPQHF
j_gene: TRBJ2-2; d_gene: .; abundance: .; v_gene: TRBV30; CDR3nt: TGTGCCTGGAGTGTAGCTGCAACCTCGGGCACCGGGGAGCTGTTTTTT; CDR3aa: CAWSVAATSGTGELFF
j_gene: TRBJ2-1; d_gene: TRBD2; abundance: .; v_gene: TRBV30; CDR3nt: TGTGCCTGGAGACCTAGCGGAATTCCCCATGAGCAGTTCTTC; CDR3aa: CAWRPSGIPHEQFF
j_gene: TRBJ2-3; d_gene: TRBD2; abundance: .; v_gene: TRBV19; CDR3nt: TGTGCCAGTACTGATAACGGACTAGTGGGGGGAGATACGCAGTATTTT; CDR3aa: CASTDNGLVGGDTQYF
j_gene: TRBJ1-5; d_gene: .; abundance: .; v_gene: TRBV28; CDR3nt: TGTGCCAGCAGTTTATGGTCAGGGGGCAATCAGCCCCAGCATTTT; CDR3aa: CASSLWSGGNQPQHF
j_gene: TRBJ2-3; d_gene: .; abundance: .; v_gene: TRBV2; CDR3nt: TGTGCCAGCAGTGACGCGGGAGATACGCAGTATTTT; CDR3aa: CASSDAGDTQYF
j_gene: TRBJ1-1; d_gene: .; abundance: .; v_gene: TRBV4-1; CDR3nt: TGCGCCAGCAGCCAAGAGACAGTGAACACTGAAGCTTTCTTT; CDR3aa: CASSQETVNTEAFF
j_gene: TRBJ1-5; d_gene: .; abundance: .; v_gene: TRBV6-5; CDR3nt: TGTGCCAGCAGTTACGACAGCGTAATCAGCCCCCAGCATTTT; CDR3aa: CASSYDSVISPQHF
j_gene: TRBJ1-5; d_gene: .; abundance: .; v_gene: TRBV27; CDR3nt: TGTGCCAGCAGTTTAGGGGGGGGGCAGGGCAATCAGCCCCAGCATTTT; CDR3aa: CASSLGGGQGNQPQHF
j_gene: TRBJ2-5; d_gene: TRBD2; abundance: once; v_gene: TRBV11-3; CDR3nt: TGTGCCAGCAGCGCCCGAGCGGGAGGGGAGACCCAGTACTTC; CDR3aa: CASSARAGGETQYF
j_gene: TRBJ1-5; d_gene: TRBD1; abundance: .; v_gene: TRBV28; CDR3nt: TGTGCCAGCAGTCCCGGACAGGGAACTTATAGCAATCAGCCCCAGCATTTT; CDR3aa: CASSPGQGTYSNQPQHF
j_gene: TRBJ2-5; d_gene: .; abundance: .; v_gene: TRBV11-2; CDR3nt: TGTGCCAGCAGCTTGGAATCCGGGGAGACCCAGTACTTC; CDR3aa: CASSLESGETQYF
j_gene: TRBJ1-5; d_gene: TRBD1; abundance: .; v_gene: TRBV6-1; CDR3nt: TGTGCCAGCGGAAAACAGGGGGCCGACAATCAGCCCCAGCATTTT; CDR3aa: CASGKQGADNQPQHF
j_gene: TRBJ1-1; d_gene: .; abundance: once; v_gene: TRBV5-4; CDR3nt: TGTGCCAGCAGAGCAGGGATTGCGGACACTGAAGCTTTCTTT; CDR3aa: CASRAGIADTEAFF
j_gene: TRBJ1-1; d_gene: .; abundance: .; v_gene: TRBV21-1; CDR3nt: TGTGCCAGCATTTCGGACAGGAACACTGAAGCTTTCTTT; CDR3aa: CASISDRNTEAFF
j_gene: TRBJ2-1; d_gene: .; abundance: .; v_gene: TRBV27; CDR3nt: TGTGCCAGCAGCACTAGCTTTGGTGAGCAGTTCTTC; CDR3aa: CASSTSFGEQFF
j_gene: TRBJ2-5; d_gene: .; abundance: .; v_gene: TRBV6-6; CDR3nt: TGTGCCAGCAGTTACTCGTCAGGGGCGGGCGAGACCCAGTACTTC; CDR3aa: CASSYSSGAGETQYF
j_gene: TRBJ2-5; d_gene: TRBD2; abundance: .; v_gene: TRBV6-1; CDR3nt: TGTGCCAGCACTCCATCAGCGGGAGGAGGAGAGACCCAGTACTTC; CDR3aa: CASTPSAGGGETQYF
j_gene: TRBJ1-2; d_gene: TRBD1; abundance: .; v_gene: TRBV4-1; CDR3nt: TGCGCCAGCAGCCAACCGGGACAGGGATATGGCTACACCTTC; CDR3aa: CASSQPGQGYGYTF
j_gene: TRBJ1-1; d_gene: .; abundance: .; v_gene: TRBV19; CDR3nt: TGTGCCAGCACTTTTATGAACACTGAAGCTTTCTTT; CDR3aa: CASTFMNTEAFF
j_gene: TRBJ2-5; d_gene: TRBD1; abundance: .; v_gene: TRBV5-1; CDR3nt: TGCGCCAGCAGCTCGGGACAGGAGGAAGAGACCCAGTACTTC; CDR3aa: CASSSGQEEETQYF
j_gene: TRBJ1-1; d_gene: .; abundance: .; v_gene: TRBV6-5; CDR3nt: TGTGCCAGCAGTCCCCAGGGGAACACTGAAGCTTTCTTT; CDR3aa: CASSPQGNTEAFF
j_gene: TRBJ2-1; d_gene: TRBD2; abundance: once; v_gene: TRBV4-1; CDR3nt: TGCGCCAGCAGCCAGGCGGGAGGGGTCATTTCCGCGTTCTCGTACAATGAGCAGTTCTTC; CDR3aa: CASSQAGGVISAFSYNEQFF
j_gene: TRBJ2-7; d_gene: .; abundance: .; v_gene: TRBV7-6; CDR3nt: TGTGCCAGCAGCTTGGGGAGACAATCCGAGCAGTACTTC; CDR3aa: CASSLGRQSEQYF
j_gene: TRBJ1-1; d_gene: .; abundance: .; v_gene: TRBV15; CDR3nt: TGTGCCACCAGCCCCATTCAGGGTTGGGGTGAAGCTTTCTTT; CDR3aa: CATSPIQGWGEAFF
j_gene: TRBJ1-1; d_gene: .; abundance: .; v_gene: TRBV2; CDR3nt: TGTGCCAGCAGTGAAAGTAGCGCCGTGAACACTGAAGCTTTCTTT; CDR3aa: CASSESSAVNTEAFF
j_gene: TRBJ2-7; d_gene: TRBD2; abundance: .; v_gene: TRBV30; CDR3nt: TGTGCCTGGAGTGTAGAGGGACTAGCGGGAAGGTACTTC; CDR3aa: CAWSVEGLAGRYF
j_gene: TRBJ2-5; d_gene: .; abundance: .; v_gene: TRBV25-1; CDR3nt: TGTGCCAGCAGTGAGGGCAACCAAGAGACCCAGTACTTC; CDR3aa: CASSEGNQETQYF
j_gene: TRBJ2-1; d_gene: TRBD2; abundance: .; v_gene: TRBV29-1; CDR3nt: TGCAGCGTTTCTACGGGACTAGTTTATGAGCAGTTCTTC; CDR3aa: CSVSTGLVYEQFF
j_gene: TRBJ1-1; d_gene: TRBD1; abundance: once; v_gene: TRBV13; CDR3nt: TGTGCCAGCAGCTTATACCCCGGGACAGGCCGCTCGGGGGGCACTGAAGCTTTCTTT; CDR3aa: CASSLYPGTGRSGGTEAFF
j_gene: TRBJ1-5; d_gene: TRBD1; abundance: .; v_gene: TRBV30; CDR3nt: TGTGCCTGGAGTGTAGGGACAGGTAGCAATCAGCCCCAGCATTTT; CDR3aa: CAWSVGTGSNQPQHF
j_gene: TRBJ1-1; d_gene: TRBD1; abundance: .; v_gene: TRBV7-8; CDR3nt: TGTGCCAGCAGCTTAGGCTCCGGACAGGGGTTGTTTGAAGCTTTCTTT; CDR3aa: CASSLGSGQGLFEAFF
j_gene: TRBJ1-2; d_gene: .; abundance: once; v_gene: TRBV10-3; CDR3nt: TGTGCCATCAGTGAGACAGGGAGAGGGCCTTATGGCTACACCTTC; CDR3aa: CAISETGRGPYGYTF
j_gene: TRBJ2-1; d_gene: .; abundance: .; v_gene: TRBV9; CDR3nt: TGTGCCAGCAGCGGGAGGAGGGCCAGCTCCTACAATGAGCAGTTCTTC; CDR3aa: CASSGRRASSYNEQFF
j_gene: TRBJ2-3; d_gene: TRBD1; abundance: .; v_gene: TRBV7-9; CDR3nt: TGTGCCGCCGGGCCAGGGGGCGTAGGCTCAGATACGCAGTATTTT; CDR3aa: CAAGPGGVGSDTQYF
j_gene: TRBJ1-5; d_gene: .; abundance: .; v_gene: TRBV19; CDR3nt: TGTGCCAGTGCAGGGTTCGCGTTCGGCAATCAGCCCCAGCATTTT; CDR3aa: CASAGFAFGNQPQHF
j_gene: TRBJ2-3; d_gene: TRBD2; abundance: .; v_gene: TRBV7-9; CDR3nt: TGTGCCAGCAGCTCCTTTAGCGGGAGTAGCACAGATACGCAGTATTTT; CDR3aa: CASSSFSGSSTDTQYF
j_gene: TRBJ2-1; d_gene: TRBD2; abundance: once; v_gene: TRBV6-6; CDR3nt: TGTGCCAGCAGTTCGGGACTAGCGGGAGCCAGGGGTGAGCAGTTCTTC; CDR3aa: CASSSGLAGARGEQFF
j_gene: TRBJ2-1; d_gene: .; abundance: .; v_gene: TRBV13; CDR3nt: TGTGCCAGCAGCTCAGTCGACAATGAGCAGTTCTTC; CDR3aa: CASSSVDNEQFF